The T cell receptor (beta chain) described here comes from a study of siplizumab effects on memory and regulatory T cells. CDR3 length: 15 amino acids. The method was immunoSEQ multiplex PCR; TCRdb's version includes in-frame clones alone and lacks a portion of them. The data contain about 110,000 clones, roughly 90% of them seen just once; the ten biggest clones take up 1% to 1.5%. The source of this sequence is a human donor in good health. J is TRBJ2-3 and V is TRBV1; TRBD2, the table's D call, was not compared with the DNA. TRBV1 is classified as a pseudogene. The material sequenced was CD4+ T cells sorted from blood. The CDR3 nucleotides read TGCACCAGCAGCCAAGAACGGTATTGCACAGATACGCAGTATTTT. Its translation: CTSSQERYCTDTQYF.